This TCR beta chain comes out of a study of T cells after yellow fever vaccination. Overall study results and limits: On re-exposure, the response was weaker but peaked faster, at day 5 versus 15.

The authors made TCR cDNA by 5'RACE template switching, adding a universal primer site and UMIs. TCRdb independently ran MiXCR on the 5' RACE reads; one entry per CDR3 protein. Of 300,000 to 400,000 distinct CDR3 sequences listed, about 4% are singletons. Germline lookup yields CDR1 MNHEY and CDR2 SVGAGI. Trimming took 0 bases from V and 4 from J, leaving 15 bases between them. The CDR3 spans 16 residues. About this clonotype itself: The antigen remains undetermined.

Sample: PBMCs, taken 5 days after the yellow fever booster vaccination. The V and J genes are TRBV6-5 and TRBJ1-1; no clear D. This TCR came from a man between 18 and 35 years old who received the YFV17D yellow fever vaccine. CDR3 sequence (DNA): TGTGCCAGCAGTTACTCGTTTCCCGGAGACGGCACTGAAGCTTTCTTT. It is translated as CASSYSFPGDGTEAFF.